Listed here are 26 T cell receptor beta chains from one sample, sequenced in a study of T cell responses to AZD1222 COVID-19 vaccine. The data were produced by immunoSEQ multiplex PCR, yet TCRdb's version contains in-frame clones alone and is incomplete. The sample lists roughly 50,000 clones, around 86% seen once, with approximately 6.5% in the top ten. The sequenced sample was peripheral blood, obtained 28 days after the second AZD1222 dose. The receptors originated from an adult who received the AZD1222 COVID-19 vaccine.

A few counts support this clone. CDR3 protein: CASNSGGHGGYTF. The CDR3 DNA reads TGTGCCAGCAACTCGGGGGGGCACGGTGGCTACACCTTC. The gene calls are TRBV6-5 and TRBJ1-2; perhaps TRBD1 as D (6 bases). The V and J ends lost 7 bases and 7 bases respectively, with 16 bases between them. Germline-derived CDR1 and CDR2 are MNHEY and SVGAGI. The CDR3 has 13 amino acids.

This clone was seen once. The chain joins TRBV5-4 to TRBJ2-1; no clear D gene. This CDR3 spans 15 amino acids. Germline V CDR1 and CDR2: SGHNT, YYREEE (reference sequence). V was cut by 0 bases and J by 4 bases, with 11 bases left in between. CDR3 nucleotide sequence: TGTGCCAGCAGCTTGGAGTCAGGCCTATACAATGAGCAGTTCTTC. Translation gives CASSLESGLYNEQFF.

The chain is built from TRBV19 and TRBJ2-7; D is undetermined. CDR1 is LNHDA and CDR2 is SQIVND in the germline V gene (reference sequence). V gave up 6 bases and J gave up 2 bases, with 14 bases separating them. The CDR3 sequence is 14 residues long. CDR3 loop: CASRASSAAYEQYF. The CDR3 region has the DNA TGTGCCAGTAGAGCGTCGTCCGCTGCCTACGAGCAGTACTTC.

The chain has TRBV3-1 (or the pseudogene TRBV3-2) and TRBJ1-2; 7 bases line up with TRBD1. This CDR3 has 15 amino acids. V trimming: 4 bases; J trimming: 8 bases; junction bases outside the gene matches: 13. Per the germline V gene, CDR1 is LGHDT and CDR2 is YNNKEL (reference sequence). CDR3 nucleotide sequence: TGTGCCAGCAGCCCCCACGCCAACACAGGGGACGGCTACACCTTC. This sequence encodes CASSPHANTGDGYTF.

J is TRBJ1-4 and V is TRBV10-1, with D perhaps TRBD1 (6 bases). CDR3 length: 16 amino acids. Trimming cost V 7 bases and J 2 bases, with 17 bases left between them. Germline values: CDR1 WNHNN, CDR2 SYGVQD (reference sequence). This chain's CDR3 is CASTGTSGRTNEKLFF. Written as DNA, the CDR3 is TGCGCCAGCACAGGGACAAGTGGAAGGACTAATGAAAAACTGTTTTTT.

This chain links TRBV5-8 with TRBJ1-1; a possible D gene is TRBD1 (6 bases). Germline V CDR1 and CDR2: SGHTS, YDEGEE. Trimming took 1 base from V and 1 from J, leaving 8 bases between them. This CDR3 comprises 14 residues. CDR3 in DNA: TGTGCCAGCAGCTTGTGGGGGCCGAACACTGAAGCTTTCTTT. This sequence encodes CASSLWGPNTEAFF.

The chain recombines TRBV7-9 with TRBJ1-4, with 7 bases identical to TRBD1. J gave up 15 bases and V 1 base, and 8 bases lay outside the gene matches. Germline CDR1 reads SEHNR; CDR2 reads FQNEAQ (reference sequence). There are 13 residues in the CDR3. The chain's CDR3 is CASSLGQGSSMFF. CDR3 in DNA: TGTGCCAGCAGCTTAGGACAGGGATCCTCAATGTTTTTT.

The chain employs TRBV19 and TRBJ2-7, with 10 bases fitting TRBD2. Germline V gene lookup returns CDR1 LNHDA and CDR2 SQIVND (reference sequence). This CDR3 region has 14 residues. Trimming at V came to 3 bases and at J to 4 bases, leaving 3 bases not matched to a gene. CDR3 DNA sequence: TGTGCCAGTAGTATCGCTAGCGGGAGTTACGAGCAGTACTTC. As protein: CASSIASGSYEQYF.

This clone was seen a few times. The chain uses TRBV27 and TRBJ1-4; D might be TRBD1 (5 bases). The CDR3 has 16 residues. Germline V gene lookup returns CDR1 MNHEY and CDR2 SMNVEV (reference sequence). V was cut by 1 base and J by 4 bases, with 13 bases left in between. DNA for the CDR3: TGTGCCAGCAGTTTATGGGGGACGCAATATAATGAAAAACTGTTTTTT. Residues: CASSLWGTQYNEKLFF.

The chain links TRBV7-2 to TRBJ2-1, with D tentatively TRBD2 (6 bases). Trimming took 6 bases from V and 3 from J, leaving 15 bases between them. Germline values: CDR1 SGHTA, CDR2 FQGNSA. CDR3 length equals 15 residues. This chain's CDR3 is CASRTRLEGYNEQFF. In DNA form, the CDR3 reads TGTGCCAGCAGAACGAGGTTGGAGGGCTACAATGAGCAGTTCTTC.

The V call is TRBV4-1, the J call TRBJ1-4; D call uncertain. The CDR3 runs 16 residues. CDR1 is MGHRA, CDR2 YSYEKL, per germline. V was trimmed by 1 base and J by 8 bases, leaving 17 bases between them. The CDR3 DNA reads as TGCGCCAGCAGCCAAGTTTTACAGAAGCCGAAAGAAAAACTGTTTTTT. This codes for CASSQVLQKPKEKLFF.

This clone was counted a single time. This chain uses TRBV23-1 with TRBJ2-3; D not certain. TRBV23-1 is an open reading frame whose function is uncertain. The germline V and J ends were trimmed by 2 bases and 5 bases, with 17 bases remaining between them. This CDR3 is 16 amino acids long. CDR3 sequence (DNA): TGCGCCAGCAGTCAAAGAGGAAGGGTTAGTCGAGATACGCAGTATTTT. It codes for CASSQRGRVSRDTQYF.

The chain couples TRBV4-2 to TRBJ1-2; 7 nucleotides match TRBD1. The CDR3 has 14 amino acids. V gave up 1 base and J gave up 4 bases; unmatched junction bases: 3. Germline CDR1 reads LGHNA; CDR2 reads YNFKEQ. The CDR3 is CASSQVTGSYGYTF. DNA of the CDR3: TGTGCCAGCAGCCAAGTGACAGGGTCCTATGGCTACACCTTC.

This rearrangement joins TRBV6-4 to TRBJ1-2, with TRBD1 matching 9 bases. V shed 4 bases and J 6 bases; nucleotides not matched to a gene: 3. CDR1 MRHNA and CDR2 SNTAGT come from the germline V gene. This CDR3 has 13 amino acids. The CDR3 loop reads CASSAGTGNGYTF. The CDR3 nucleotides are TGTGCCAGCAGTGCCGGGACAGGGAATGGCTACACCTTC.

The chain has TRBV28 and TRBJ2-7; TRBD1 is a possible D gene (6 bases). CDR1 and CDR2 from the germline V gene are MDHEN and SYDVKM. The CDR3 runs to 15 residues. Trimming removed 2 bases at V and 4 bases at J, with 15 bases between. The chain's CDR3 is CASSLRLDRKYEQYF. The CDR3 coding sequence is TGTGCCAGCAGTTTACGTTTGGACAGAAAGTACGAGCAGTACTTC.

The chain uses TRBV3-1 (or the pseudogene TRBV3-2) and TRBJ2-2; D might be TRBD2 (5 bases). With 7 bases removed from V and 6 bases from J, the gap between germline ends came to 18 bases. CDR3 length: 15 amino acids. Germline V gene sequence: CDR1 LGHDT, CDR2 YNNKEL (reference sequence). This chain's CDR3 is CASTPTGVSAGELFF. In DNA form, the CDR3 reads TGTGCCAGCACCCCTACCGGGGTGTCGGCCGGGGAGCTGTTTTTT.

This sequence joins TRBV18 and TRBJ1-2; D gene uncertain. The CDR3 sequence is 14 residues long. Germline V CDR1 and CDR2: KGHSH, LQKENI. V was shortened by 3 bases and J by 6 bases, with 14 bases between the two germline ends. Here the CDR3 reads CASSPRTRLDGYTF. For the CDR3, the DNA is TGTGCCAGCTCACCTCGGACCCGCTTGGATGGCTACACCTTC.

This chain connects TRBV19 to TRBJ2-1; D is perhaps TRBD1 or TRBD2 (5 bases each). Germline values: CDR1 LNHDA, CDR2 SQIVND (reference sequence). The V end was cut by 3 bases, the J end by 4 bases, with 13 bases between. This CDR3 contains 15 residues. CDR3 region: CASSMMTEGYNEQFF. CDR3 bases: TGTGCCAGTAGTATGATGACAGAGGGGTACAATGAGCAGTTCTTC.

This clone showed up just once. V is TRBV10-3 and J is TRBJ2-2, with D possibly matching TRBD1 (5 bases). Looked up from germline, CDR1 is ENHRY and CDR2 is SYGVKD. Trimming pared 4 bases from V and 1 base from J, leaving 10 bases between. The CDR3 runs 15 residues. The CDR3 reads CAISGSDRNTGELFF. The DNA for the CDR3 is TGTGCCATCAGTGGGAGTGACAGGAACACCGGGGAGCTGTTTTTT.

The rearrangement joins TRBV9 to TRBJ2-7, with no clear D. The ends were cut back, 6 bases at V and 2 bases at J, with 15 bases in the middle. The CDR3 contains 14 residues. Per the germline V gene, CDR1 is SGDLS and CDR2 is YYNGEE. CDR3 protein: CASTRGRSTYEQYF. For the CDR3, the DNA is TGTGCCAGCACCCGAGGACGGTCAACCTACGAGCAGTACTTC.

The J gene is TRBJ2-3, the V gene TRBV10-2, with 12 positions matching TRBD2. The J segment lost 6 bases and the V segment lost 0 bases, leaving 1 base of the junction unmatched. Germline values: CDR1 WSHSY, CDR2 SAAADI. The length of the CDR3 is 15 residues. This CDR3 is CASSESTSGSDTQYF. DNA for the CDR3: TGCGCCAGCAGTGAGTCGACTAGCGGGAGTGATACGCAGTATTTT.

V gene TRBV27 combines with J gene TRBJ1-1; perhaps TRBD1 as D (6 bases). V was trimmed by 6 bases and J by 4 bases, leaving 24 bases between them. Per germline, CDR1 MNHEY and CDR2 SMNVEV (reference sequence). The CDR3 is made up of 17 amino acids. This chain's CDR3 is CASSRGGATPWSTEAFF. DNA of the CDR3: TGTGCCAGCAGCCGAGGGGGGGCCACCCCCTGGAGCACTGAAGCTTTCTTT.

The chain employs TRBV12-3 or TRBV12-4 and TRBJ2-7; 7 nucleotides align to TRBD1. Trimming took 5 bases from V and 6 from J; bases not matched to a gene: 7. The CDR3 is 13 amino acids. This CDR3 reads CASSPDPGGEQYF. In DNA form, the CDR3 reads TGTGCCAGCAGTCCCGACCCAGGGGGCGAGCAGTACTTC.

The chain is built from TRBV5-1 and TRBJ2-7; TRBD2 agrees at 12 bases. With V trimmed by 8 bases and J by 7 bases, 7 bases remained unmatched. The CDR3 length is 13 residues. In germline, CDR1 is SGHRS, CDR2 YFSETQ. The CDR3 sequence is CASRTSGTREQYF. In DNA form, the CDR3 reads TGCGCCAGTCGGACTAGCGGGACGCGGGAGCAGTACTTC.

This chain uses TRBV28 with TRBJ2-7; D is unresolved. Deletions cut 2 bases from V and 3 bases from J, with 8 bases between. The CDR3 has 13 amino acids. The germline V gene encodes CDR1 MDHEN and CDR2 SYDVKM. The CDR3 protein is CASSLEHSYEQYF. In nucleotides, the CDR3 is TGTGCCAGCAGTTTAGAACACAGCTACGAGCAGTACTTC.

J is TRBJ2-4 and V is TRBV19; TRBD1 agrees at 9 bases. The CDR3 covers 17 residues. From germline, CDR1 is LNHDA and CDR2 SQIVND (reference sequence). The V gene end was trimmed by 3 bases and the J gene end by 1 base; junction bases not matched to a gene: 7. CDR3 DNA sequence: TGTGCCAGTAGTATGAACAGGGGGCTGGGGGCCAAAAACATTCAGTACTTC. Translation gives CASSMNRGLGAKNIQYF.